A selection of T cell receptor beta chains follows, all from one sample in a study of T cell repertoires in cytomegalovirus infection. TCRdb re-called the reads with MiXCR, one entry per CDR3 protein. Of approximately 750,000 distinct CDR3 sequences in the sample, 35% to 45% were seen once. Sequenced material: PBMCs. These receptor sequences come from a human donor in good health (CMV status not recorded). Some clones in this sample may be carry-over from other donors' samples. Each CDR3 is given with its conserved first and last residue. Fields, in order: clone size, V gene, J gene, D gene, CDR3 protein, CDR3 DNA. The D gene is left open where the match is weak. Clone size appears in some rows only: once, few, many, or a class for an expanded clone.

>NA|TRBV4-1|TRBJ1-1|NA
CASSQDRGPDTEAFF
TGCGCCAGCAGCCAAGACCGGGGGCCGGACACTGAAGCTTTCTTT
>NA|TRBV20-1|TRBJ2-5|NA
CSATPRGQGWGETQYF
TGCAGTGCTACTCCCCGCGGGCAGGGTTGGGGGGAGACCCAGTACTTC
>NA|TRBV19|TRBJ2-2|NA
CASSADSATGELFF
TGTGCCAGTAGTGCCGACAGTGCCACCGGGGAGCTGTTTTTT
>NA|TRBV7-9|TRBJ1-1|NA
CASSSHRDLNTEAFF
TGTGCCAGCAGCTCCCACAGGGACCTAAACACTGAAGCTTTCTTT
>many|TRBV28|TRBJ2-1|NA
CASSLSPPRKFF
TGTGCCAGCAGTTTGTCCCCCCCAAGGAAGTTCTTC
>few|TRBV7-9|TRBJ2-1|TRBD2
CASSPGGNPHNEQFF
TGTGCCAGCAGCCCGGGAGGTAACCCCCACAATGAGCAGTTCTTC
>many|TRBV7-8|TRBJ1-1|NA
CASSPLAGGGSTEAFF
TGTGCCAGCAGCCCCCTCGCGGGGGGAGGGAGCACTGAAGCTTTCTTT
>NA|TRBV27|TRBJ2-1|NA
CASSLMRDSRGGNEQFF
TGTGCCAGCAGTTTAATGAGGGACTCCCGAGGAGGCAATGAGCAGTTCTTC
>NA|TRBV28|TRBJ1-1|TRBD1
CASLAGQGEAFF
TGTGCCAGCCTTGCCGGACAGGGGGAAGCTTTCTTT
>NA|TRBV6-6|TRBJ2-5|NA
CASSYSRLVGQETQYF
TGTGCCAGCAGTTACTCCAGGTTGGTGGGTCAAGAGACCCAGTACTTC
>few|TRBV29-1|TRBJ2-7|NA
CSVLRTDYEQYF
TGCAGCGTTTTGAGGACGGATTACGAGCAGTACTTC
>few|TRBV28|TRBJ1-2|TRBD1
CAITDRGTFPNYGYTF
TGTGCCATAACGGACAGGGGCACTTTTCCAAACTATGGCTACACCTTC
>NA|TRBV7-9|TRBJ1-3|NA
CASSPRSRSGNSIYF
TGTGCCAGCAGCCCGAGGTCCCGCTCTGGAAACTCCATATATTTT
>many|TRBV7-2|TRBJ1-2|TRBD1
CASKLRQGFGYTF
TGTGCCAGCAAACTCAGACAGGGTTTCGGCTACACCTTC
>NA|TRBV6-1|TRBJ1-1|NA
CASSAIRGRENTEAFF
TGTGCCAGCAGTGCGATCCGAGGGCGAGAGAACACTGAAGCTTTCTTT
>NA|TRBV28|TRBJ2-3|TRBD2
CASSLASGRRTDTQYF
TGTGCCAGCAGTTTGGCTAGCGGGAGAAGGACAGATACGCAGTATTTT
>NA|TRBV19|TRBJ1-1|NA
CASSRDGITSEAFF
TGTGCCAGTAGTAGGGACGGAATAACTTCTGAAGCTTTCTTT
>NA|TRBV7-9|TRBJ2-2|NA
CASRHPGQGGNTGELFF
TGTGCCAGCAGACACCCCGGGCAGGGGGGAAACACCGGGGAGCTGTTTTTT
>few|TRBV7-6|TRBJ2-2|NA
CASSPNRGQNTGELFF
TGTGCCAGCAGCCCTAATCGGGGGCAGAACACCGGGGAGCTGTTTTTT
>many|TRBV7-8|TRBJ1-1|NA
CASSLAVSDTEAFF
TGTGCCAGCAGCTTAGCTGTTTCGGACACTGAAGCTTTCTTT
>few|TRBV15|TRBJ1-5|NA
CATSRDKAPNQPQHF
TGTGCCACCAGCAGAGATAAGGCCCCAAATCAGCCCCAGCATTTT
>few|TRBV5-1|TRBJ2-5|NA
CASSFGLVPGETQYF
TGCGCCAGCAGCTTCGGGCTAGTTCCAGGAGAGACCCAGTACTTC
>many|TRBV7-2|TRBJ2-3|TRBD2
CASSLLTSGSTDTQYF
TGTGCCAGCAGCTTATTGACTAGCGGGAGTACAGATACGCAGTATTTT
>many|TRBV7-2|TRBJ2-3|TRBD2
CASSLAPGGLTDTQYF
TGTGCCAGCAGCTTAGCACCGGGAGGGTTGACAGATACGCAGTATTTT
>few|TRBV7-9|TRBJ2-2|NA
CASSLVSGQNTGELFF
TGTGCCAGCAGCTTAGTGTCAGGCCAGAACACCGGGGAGCTGTTTTTT
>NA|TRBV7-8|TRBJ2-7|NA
CASSAEPAGSYAGSYEQYF
TGTGCCAGCAGCGCTGAACCAGCAGGGAGTTATGCGGGCTCCTACGAGCAGTACTTC
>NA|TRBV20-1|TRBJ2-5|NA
CSPKGGASTETQYF
TGCAGCCCAAAAGGGGGAGCTTCAACGGAGACCCAGTACTTC
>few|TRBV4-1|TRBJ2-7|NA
CASSQAHSSYEQYF
TGCGCCAGCAGCCAAGCACACAGTTCCTACGAGCAGTACTTC
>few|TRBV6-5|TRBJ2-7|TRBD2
CASTTTSAPSYEQYF
TGTGCCAGCACCACGACTAGCGCCCCGTCCTACGAGCAGTACTTC
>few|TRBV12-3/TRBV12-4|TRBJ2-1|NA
CASSPPDSEYNEQFF
TGTGCCAGCAGCCCCCCGGACAGCGAATACAATGAGCAGTTCTTC
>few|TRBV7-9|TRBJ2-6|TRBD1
CASRVSGTGYSVANVLTF
TGTGCCAGCAGGGTCTCCGGGACAGGGTACTCTGTGGCCAACGTCCTGACTTTC